The clone carrying this TCR beta chain was seen at least ten times. Its antigen is undetermined. The entry originates in a study of T cells in Graves' hyperthyroidism and ophthalmopathy. Study background: Sampling of peripheral blood happened at initial diagnosis, prior to any treatment.

Exclusion followed for patients with uncontrolled infection, other autoimmune disease, pregnancy or lactation. PBMCs were sourced from roughly 10 ml fresh peripheral blood. Notes on the study in general: Blood held most thyroid clonotypes expanded above 0.001 frequency.

The CDR3 regions of TCR beta were amplified from RNA transcripts. HTBI primers were employed in a first-round RT-PCR of the TCR CDR3. TCRdb independently ran MiXCR on the multiplex PCR reads; one entry per CDR3 protein. The table has 400,000 or so distinct CDR3 sequences, around 15% seen once. The sequenced sample was blood. This TCR was recovered from a woman in her fifties or sixties with Graves' ophthalmopathy.

CDR3 in DNA: TGTGCCAGCAATTCACTAGCGATGGAGACCCAGTACTTC. Translated: CASNSLAMETQYF. V is TRBV2 and J is TRBJ2-5; 7 nucleotides line up with TRBD2. This CDR3 has 13 amino acids. With 7 bases clipped from V and 5 bases from J, the junction kept 7 bases outside the gene matches. Germline V lookup: CDR1 SNHLY, CDR2 FYNNEI.